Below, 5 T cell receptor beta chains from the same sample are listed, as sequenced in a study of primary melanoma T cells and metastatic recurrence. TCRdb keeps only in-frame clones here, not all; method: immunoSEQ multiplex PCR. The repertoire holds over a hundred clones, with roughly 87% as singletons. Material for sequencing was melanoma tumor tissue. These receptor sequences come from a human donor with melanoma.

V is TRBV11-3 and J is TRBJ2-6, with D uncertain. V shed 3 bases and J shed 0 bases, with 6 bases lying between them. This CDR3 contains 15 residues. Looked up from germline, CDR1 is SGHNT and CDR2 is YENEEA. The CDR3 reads CASSFGVSGANVLTF. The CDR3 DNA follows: TGTGCCAGCAGCTTTGGTGTCTCTGGGGCCAACGTCCTGACTTTC.

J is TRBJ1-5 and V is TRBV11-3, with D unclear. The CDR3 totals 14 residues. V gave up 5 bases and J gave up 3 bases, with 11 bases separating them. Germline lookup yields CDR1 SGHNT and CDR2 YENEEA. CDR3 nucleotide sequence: TGTGCCAGCAGCCAGGACGGTAACAATCAGCCCCAGCATTTT. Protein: CASSQDGNNQPQHF. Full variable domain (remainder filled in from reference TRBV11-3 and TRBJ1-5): EAGVVQSPRYKIIEKKQPVAFWCNPISGHNTLYWYLQNLGQGPELLIRYENEEAVDDSQLPKDRFSAERLKGVDSTLKIQPAELGDSAVYLCASSQDGNNQPQHFGDGTRLSIL.

The CDR3 bases are TGCAGCGTTGAAGGGGGGGACCGTACTGAAGCTTTCTTT. Its protein is CSVEGGDRTEAFF. The chain uses TRBV29-1 and TRBJ1-1, with a tentative D call TRBD1 (5 bases). Trimming shortened V by 1 base and J by 5 bases, and 11 bases separated the two germline ends. CDR3 length: 13 residues. Germline V gene sequence: CDR1 SQVTM, CDR2 ANQGSEA.

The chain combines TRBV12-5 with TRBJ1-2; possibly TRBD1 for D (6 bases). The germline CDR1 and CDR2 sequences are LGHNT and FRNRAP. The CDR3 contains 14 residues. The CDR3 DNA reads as TGTGCCAGCACCCCTGGGGGGGCCGTCTGGGGCTACACCTTC. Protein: CASTPGGAVWGYTF.

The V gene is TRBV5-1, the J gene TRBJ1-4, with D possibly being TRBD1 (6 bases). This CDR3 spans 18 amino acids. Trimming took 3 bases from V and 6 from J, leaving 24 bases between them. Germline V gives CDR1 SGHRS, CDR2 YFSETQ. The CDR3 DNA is TGCGCCAGCAGCTGGGACACGTTGGATGGGGAGGTTGATGAAAAACTGTTTTTT. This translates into CASSWDTLDGEVDEKLFF.